This T cell receptor (beta chain) was captured by sequencing in a study of shared clonotypes between healthy human individuals. The ends were cut back, 7 bases at V and 9 bases at J, with 18 bases in the middle. This CDR3 contains 14 residues. The V gene's germline CDR1 is SGHVS and CDR2 FQNEAQ. Note on this clone: Its antigen is unidentified.

CD45RO-negative, CCR7-positively selected cells formed the naive CD8 fraction, excluding terminally differentiated effector memory CD45RA+ cells. The study enrolled healthy HIV-negative adults without recent acute infections or vaccinations as donors. The protocol was immunoSEQ multiplex PCR, while the TCRdb copy is restricted to in-frame clones and leaves out a portion. The table has 800,000 to 950,000 clones, about 96% seen once. The study's findings and limits: Shared clonotypes across all four donors exceeded non-shared ones in generation probability.

This TCR was recovered from a man aged 30-40 years in good health. The sample comprised naive CD8+ T cells sorted from blood. The chain carries TRBV7-8 and TRBJ2-2, with D uncertain. The CDR3 loop reads CASTTDGALRELFF. The CDR3 DNA follows: TGTGCCAGCACCACGGACGGAGCCTTGAGGGAGCTGTTTTTT.